The rows below give T cell receptor beta chains drawn from one sample of a study of blood T cell repertoires in COVID-19. Data came from immunoSEQ multiplex PCR; TCRdb stores just in-frame clones and leaves some out. The data contain 150,000 to 200,000 clones, roughly nine tenths of them singletons. The specimen was peripheral blood. Every receptor here comes from a man aged 40-49 years with acute or convalescent COVID-19. CDR3s include the opening cysteine and the closing phenylalanine or tryptophan. Each record gives: V gene, CDR3 length, D gene, clone size, J gene, CDR3 protein, CDR3 DNA. The D gene is left open where the match is weak. The size entry is marked missing in some rows and otherwise reads once, few, many or a size class.

v_call: TRBV18; cdr3_length: 15; d_call: TRBD1; clone_size: -; j_call: TRBJ2-7; cdr3_aa: CASSPPGQGALEQYF; cdr3_nt: TGTGCCAGCTCACCACCGGGACAGGGTGCTCTCGAGCAGTACTTC
v_call: TRBV10-3; cdr3_length: 15; d_call: -; clone_size: -; j_call: TRBJ2-2; cdr3_aa: CAISPTQGNTGELFF; cdr3_nt: TGTGCCATCAGTCCCACCCAGGGAAACACCGGGGAGCTGTTTTTT
v_call: TRBV24-1; cdr3_length: 16; d_call: TRBD1; clone_size: -; j_call: TRBJ2-7; cdr3_aa: CATSDFGDRGPYEQYF; cdr3_nt: TGTGCCACCAGTGATTTTGGGGACAGGGGGCCCTACGAGCAGTACTTC
v_call: TRBV5-1; cdr3_length: 15; d_call: TRBD1; clone_size: -; j_call: TRBJ2-7; cdr3_aa: CASRITGQGADEQYF; cdr3_nt: TGCGCCAGCAGAATCACGGGACAGGGGGCGGACGAGCAGTACTTC
v_call: TRBV2; cdr3_length: 14; d_call: TRBD2; clone_size: -; j_call: TRBJ2-1; cdr3_aa: CASNPTSQDNEQFF; cdr3_nt: TGTGCCAGCAACCCGACTAGCCAGGACAATGAGCAGTTCTTC
v_call: TRBV19; cdr3_length: 14; d_call: TRBD1; clone_size: -; j_call: TRBJ1-5; cdr3_aa: CASKAGQGGQPQHF; cdr3_nt: TGTGCCAGTAAAGCCGGACAGGGAGGCCAGCCCCAGCATTTT
v_call: TRBV4-1; cdr3_length: 16; d_call: -; clone_size: -; j_call: TRBJ1-5; cdr3_aa: CASSQGLGGSNQPQHF; cdr3_nt: TGCGCCAGCAGCCAGGGGCTGGGGGGGAGCAATCAGCCCCAGCATTTT
v_call: TRBV4-2; cdr3_length: 13; d_call: -; clone_size: once; j_call: TRBJ2-6; cdr3_aa: CARPVTGANVLTF; cdr3_nt: TGTGCCAGGCCAGTTACTGGGGCCAACGTCCTGACTTTC
v_call: TRBV2; cdr3_length: 13; d_call: -; clone_size: -; j_call: TRBJ2-7; cdr3_aa: CASSVQGTYEQYF; cdr3_nt: TGTGCCAGCAGTGTCCAGGGAACCTACGAGCAGTACTTC
v_call: TRBV5-1; cdr3_length: 15; d_call: -; clone_size: -; j_call: TRBJ1-4; cdr3_aa: CASSLNQATNEKLFF; cdr3_nt: TGCGCCAGCAGCTTGAATCAGGCAACTAATGAAAAACTGTTTTTT
v_call: TRBV18; cdr3_length: 15; d_call: TRBD1; clone_size: -; j_call: TRBJ2-7; cdr3_aa: CASSPEAGGSYEQYF; cdr3_nt: TGTGCCAGCTCACCAGAGGCAGGGGGCTCCTACGAGCAGTACTTC
v_call: TRBV30; cdr3_length: 15; d_call: -; clone_size: -; j_call: TRBJ1-6; cdr3_aa: CAWSVGGSYNSPLHF; cdr3_nt: TGTGCCTGGAGTGTCGGGGGCTCCTATAATTCACCCCTCCACTTT
v_call: TRBV6-5; cdr3_length: 14; d_call: -; clone_size: few; j_call: TRBJ1-2; cdr3_aa: CASSYSTPSYGYTF; cdr3_nt: TGTGCCAGCAGTTACTCGACCCCTAGCTATGGCTACACCTTC
v_call: TRBV28; cdr3_length: 14; d_call: -; clone_size: -; j_call: TRBJ1-5; cdr3_aa: CASSYPGLNQPQHF; cdr3_nt: TGTGCCAGCAGCTATCCAGGGCTCAATCAGCCCCAGCATTTT
v_call: TRBV5-4; cdr3_length: 17; d_call: TRBD2; clone_size: -; j_call: TRBJ2-3; cdr3_aa: CASSRYLAGESTDTQYF; cdr3_nt: TGTGCCAGCAGCCGATATCTAGCGGGGGAAAGCACAGATACGCAGTATTTT
v_call: TRBV10-1; cdr3_length: 16; d_call: TRBD2; clone_size: -; j_call: TRBJ2-1; cdr3_aa: CASSESTSGGAGEQFF; cdr3_nt: TGCGCCAGCAGTGAGTCGACCAGCGGGGGGGCGGGCGAGCAGTTCTTC
v_call: TRBV19; cdr3_length: 13; d_call: -; clone_size: -; j_call: TRBJ2-3; cdr3_aa: CASSDQGVYTQYF; cdr3_nt: TGTGCCAGTAGCGATCAAGGGGTGTATACGCAGTATTTT
v_call: TRBV18; cdr3_length: 15; d_call: TRBD1; clone_size: -; j_call: TRBJ1-3; cdr3_aa: CASSVSGTGGNTIYF; cdr3_nt: TGTGCCAGCTCAGTTTCCGGGACAGGTGGAAACACCATATATTTT
v_call: TRBV12-5; cdr3_length: 20; d_call: TRBD1; clone_size: -; j_call: TRBJ1-1; cdr3_aa: CASGLVNRGVVPVVNTEAFF; cdr3_nt: TGTGCTAGTGGTTTGGTAAACAGGGGCGTTGTCCCCGTAGTGAACACTGAAGCTTTCTTT
v_call: TRBV7-2; cdr3_length: 12; d_call: -; clone_size: -; j_call: TRBJ2-3; cdr3_aa: CASSLERGTQYF; cdr3_nt: TGTGCCAGCAGCTTAGAGCGCGGTACGCAGTATTTT
v_call: TRBV15; cdr3_length: 14; d_call: TRBD2; clone_size: -; j_call: TRBJ2-7; cdr3_aa: CATSRDRVAGGQYF; cdr3_nt: TGTGCCACCAGCAGAGATCGGGTAGCGGGTGGGCAGTACTTC
v_call: TRBV19; cdr3_length: 14; d_call: TRBD1; clone_size: many; j_call: TRBJ1-4; cdr3_aa: CASSRQGYNEKLFF; cdr3_nt: TGTGCCAGTAGTAGACAGGGGTATAATGAAAAACTGTTTTTT
v_call: TRBV28; cdr3_length: 14; d_call: -; clone_size: once; j_call: TRBJ2-5; cdr3_aa: CASSRQGTSETQYF; cdr3_nt: TGTGCCAGCAGTCGGCAGGGGACGTCGGAGACCCAGTACTTC
v_call: TRBV7-9; cdr3_length: 15; d_call: -; clone_size: -; j_call: TRBJ1-2; cdr3_aa: CASSLASGSGYGYTF; cdr3_nt: TGTGCCAGCAGCTTAGCGTCAGGGTCCGGCTATGGCTACACCTTC
v_call: TRBV4-3; cdr3_length: 14; d_call: TRBD1; clone_size: -; j_call: TRBJ2-3; cdr3_aa: CASSLGQGADTQYF; cdr3_nt: TGCGCCAGCAGCCTCGGACAGGGTGCGGATACGCAGTATTTT
v_call: TRBV6-5; cdr3_length: 14; d_call: TRBD1; clone_size: -; j_call: TRBJ1-4; cdr3_aa: CASRGTVNNEKLFF; cdr3_nt: TGTGCCAGCAGGGGGACAGTCAATAATGAAAAACTGTTTTTT
v_call: TRBV5-1; cdr3_length: 15; d_call: -; clone_size: once; j_call: TRBJ2-5; cdr3_aa: CASSLDGRGPETQYF; cdr3_nt: TGCGCCAGCAGCTTGGATGGCAGGGGTCCAGAGACCCAGTACTTC
v_call: TRBV9; cdr3_length: 15; d_call: TRBD1; clone_size: -; j_call: TRBJ1-4; cdr3_aa: CASSGGQGAGEKLFF; cdr3_nt: TGTGCCAGCAGCGGCGGACAGGGGGCAGGTGAAAAACTGTTTTTT
v_call: TRBV5-4; cdr3_length: 14; d_call: TRBD1; clone_size: -; j_call: TRBJ2-5; cdr3_aa: CASSSRDRKETQYF; cdr3_nt: TGTGCCAGCAGCTCCCGGGACAGGAAAGAGACCCAGTACTTC